A selection of T cell receptor beta chains follows, all from one sample in a study of blood T cell repertoires in COVID-19. Some clones are missing from TCRdb's copy, which holds only in-frame ones; the method was immunoSEQ multiplex PCR. The table shows approximately 180,000 clones, with around 90% occurring only once. The sample was peripheral blood. All receptors derive from a man aged 50-59 years with acute or convalescent COVID-19. CDR3s include the opening cysteine and the closing phenylalanine or tryptophan. The D gene is left open where the match is weak. A clone size is listed for some rows: how often the clone was seen (once, few, many), or a class if it is expanded.

V: TRBV28; length: 15; size: -; D: TRBD2; J: TRBJ2-7; DNA: TGTGCCAGCAGTTTATTGGTTAGCGGGATCTCCGAGCAGTACTTC; CDR3: CASSLLVSGISEQYF
V: TRBV12-3/TRBV12-4; length: 12; size: -; D: -; J: TRBJ1-5; DNA: TGTGCCAGCAGTTTTCTGAATCAGCCCCAGCATTTT; CDR3: CASSFLNQPQHF
V: TRBV30; length: 13; size: -; D: TRBD1; J: TRBJ1-6; DNA: TGTGCCTGCTCTACAGGGGATAATTCACCCCTCCACTTT; CDR3: CACSTGDNSPLHF
V: TRBV5-1; length: 13; size: -; D: TRBD1; J: TRBJ2-5; DNA: TGCGCCAGCAGCTCCTCCTACCGGGACAGGGGAGACTTC; CDR3: CASSSSYRDRGDF
V: TRBV11-2; length: 18; size: -; D: TRBD2; J: TRBJ2-3; DNA: TGTGCCAGCAGCCCCTCAATCCCGGGACTAGCGGCATTAGATACGCAGTATTTT; CDR3: CASSPSIPGLAALDTQYF
V: TRBV27; length: 13; size: -; D: -; J: TRBJ2-7; DNA: TGTGCCAGCAGCCGTCCCGGGGCCTACGAGCAGTACTTC; CDR3: CASSRPGAYEQYF
V: TRBV28; length: 13; size: -; D: -; J: TRBJ1-2; DNA: TGTGCCAGCAGGGGGCCACCTAACTATGGCTACACCTTC; CDR3: CASRGPPNYGYTF
V: TRBV7-9; length: 14; size: few; D: -; J: TRBJ2-2; DNA: TGTGCCAGCAGCGTGACAGGGAACACCGGGGAGCTGTTTTTT; CDR3: CASSVTGNTGELFF
V: TRBV29-1; length: 14; size: once; D: -; J: TRBJ1-1; DNA: TGCAGCGTTGTACTCCCACTCATGAACACTGAAGCTTTCTTT; CDR3: CSVVLPLMNTEAFF
V: TRBV27; length: 14; size: -; D: TRBD1; J: TRBJ2-5; DNA: TGTGCCAGCAGTCAAACAGGGGGCCAAGAGACCCAGTACTTC; CDR3: CASSQTGGQETQYF
V: TRBV25-1; length: 13; size: -; D: TRBD1; J: TRBJ1-5; DNA: TGTGCCAGCAGTCAGGGGGCAACTCAGCCCCAGCATTTT; CDR3: CASSQGATQPQHF
V: TRBV7-3; length: 14; size: -; D: -; J: TRBJ1-1; DNA: TGTGCCAGCAGCTTAGGGGCAGCGAACACTGAAGCTTTCTTT; CDR3: CASSLGAANTEAFF
V: TRBV4-1; length: 15; size: once; D: -; J: TRBJ1-3; DNA: TGCGCCAGCAGCCGGACAGACGACTCTGGAAACACCATATATTTT; CDR3: CASSRTDDSGNTIYF
V: TRBV11-3; length: 14; size: -; D: -; J: TRBJ2-5; DNA: TGTGCCAGCAGCCCTGAGGGAGTGGGAGAGACCCAGTACTTC; CDR3: CASSPEGVGETQYF
V: TRBV9; length: 18; size: -; D: TRBD1; J: TRBJ1-1; DNA: TGTGCCAGCAGCGGAACCGGGACAGACCAAATCGATAACACTGAAGCTTTCTTT; CDR3: CASSGTGTDQIDNTEAFF
V: TRBV14; length: 16; size: -; D: TRBD2; J: TRBJ2-1; DNA: TGTGCCAGCAGTCTTCTCGGACTAGCCCCTTACAATGAGCAGTTCTTC; CDR3: CASSLLGLAPYNEQFF
V: TRBV5-1; length: 14; size: once; D: -; J: TRBJ2-7; DNA: TGCGCCAGCAGCCCCACAGGACCCTCCTACGAGCAGTACTTC; CDR3: CASSPTGPSYEQYF
V: TRBV28; length: 17; size: -; D: -; J: TRBJ2-5; DNA: TGTGCCAGCAGTTTGTTCGGTGGCGGGGCGATCCAAGAGACCCAGTACTTC; CDR3: CASSLFGGGAIQETQYF
V: TRBV7-8; length: 13; size: -; D: -; J: TRBJ2-7; DNA: TGTGCCAGCAGGGGGGCAGGGTCCTACGAGCAGTACTTC; CDR3: CASRGAGSYEQYF
V: TRBV3-1/TRBV3-2; length: 18; size: -; D: TRBD2; J: TRBJ2-7; DNA: TGTGCCAGCAGCCCTACATCGGGACTAGCGGGATTGAACTACGAGCAGTACTTC; CDR3: CASSPTSGLAGLNYEQYF
V: TRBV5-6; length: 13; size: -; D: -; J: TRBJ2-7; DNA: TGTGCCAGCAGCTTGGCCTCAGGCTACGAGCAGTACTTC; CDR3: CASSLASGYEQYF
V: TRBV4-1; length: 16; size: -; D: TRBD2; J: TRBJ2-2; DNA: TGCGCCAGCAGCCTACGAGCGGGAGTGGGCACCGGGGAGCTGTTTTTT; CDR3: CASSLRAGVGTGELFF
V: TRBV29-1; length: 14; size: -; D: -; J: TRBJ2-1; DNA: TGCAGCGTCGGGTCTACACACTCCTACAATGAGCAGTTCTTC; CDR3: CSVGSTHSYNEQFF
V: TRBV28; length: 14; size: -; D: TRBD1; J: TRBJ1-5; DNA: TGTGCCAGCAGACAGGGACAGGGCAATCAGCCCCAGCATTTT; CDR3: CASRQGQGNQPQHF
V: TRBV5-1; length: 14; size: -; D: -; J: TRBJ2-2; DNA: TGCGCCAGCAGCTCCCTTCAGCGGACCGGGGAGCTGTTTTTT; CDR3: CASSSLQRTGELFF
V: TRBV7-2; length: 18; size: -; D: -; J: TRBJ2-3; DNA: TGTGCCAGCAGCTTAATCTCTTCGGGACTTGGGGGGACAGATACGCAGTATTTT; CDR3: CASSLISSGLGGTDTQYF
V: TRBV6-5; length: 15; size: -; D: TRBD1; J: TRBJ2-5; DNA: TGTGCCAGCAGTCTAACCGGGACAGGGGGAGAGACCCAGTACTTC; CDR3: CASSLTGTGGETQYF
V: TRBV6-5; length: 13; size: -; D: TRBD2; J: TRBJ2-2; DNA: TGTGCCCGCGCCGCTAGCGGCGCCGGGGAGCTGTTTTTT; CDR3: CARAASGAGELFF
V: TRBV6-2/TRBV6-3; length: 14; size: -; D: -; J: TRBJ2-3; DNA: TGTGCCAGCAGACCTGAGACAGCATCGGGTACGCAGTATTTT; CDR3: CASRPETASGTQYF
V: TRBV28; length: 14; size: -; D: TRBD1; J: TRBJ1-5; DNA: TGTGCCAGCGGGGACAGGGTACTGGGTCAGCCCCAGCATTTT; CDR3: CASGDRVLGQPQHF
V: TRBV4-1; length: 15; size: -; D: TRBD1; J: TRBJ1-4; DNA: TGCGCCAGCAGCCGAACCGGGACAGTTAATGAAAAACTGTTTTTT; CDR3: CASSRTGTVNEKLFF
V: TRBV19; length: 14; size: -; D: -; J: TRBJ2-6; DNA: TGTGCCAGCCGACCGGGGGGCGGGGCCAACGTCCTGACTTTC; CDR3: CASRPGGGANVLTF
V: TRBV4-3; length: 14; size: few; D: -; J: TRBJ2-1; DNA: TGCGCCAGCAGCCAGGGGGACAACTACAATGAGCAGTTCTTC; CDR3: CASSQGDNYNEQFF
V: TRBV4-2; length: 16; size: -; D: -; J: TRBJ2-1; DNA: TGTGCCAGCAGCACTGTTTCGGGGAATGGCTACAATGAGCAGTTCTTC; CDR3: CASSTVSGNGYNEQFF
V: TRBV5-4; length: 15; size: few; D: TRBD1; J: TRBJ1-2; DNA: TGTGCCAGCAGCATATCATTGACAGGGTACTATGGCTACACCTTC; CDR3: CASSISLTGYYGYTF
V: TRBV10-3; length: 15; size: -; D: TRBD1; J: TRBJ2-5; DNA: TGTGCCATCAAGACCTTACAGGGGGCGGGAGAGACCCAGTACTTC; CDR3: CAIKTLQGAGETQYF
V: TRBV15; length: 14; size: once; D: TRBD2; J: TRBJ2-3; DNA: TGTGCCACGCGGACTAGCGGGCAAGGGGATACGCAGTATTTT; CDR3: CATRTSGQGDTQYF
V: TRBV2; length: 15; size: -; D: TRBD2; J: TRBJ2-3; DNA: TGTGCCAGCAGAAGTGATGGACTAGCAACCGATACGCAGTATTTT; CDR3: CASRSDGLATDTQYF
V: TRBV7-6; length: 14; size: -; D: -; J: TRBJ1-2; DNA: TGTGCCAGCAGCCCCAGGGCGGCTTTATATGGCTACACCTTC; CDR3: CASSPRAALYGYTF
V: TRBV6-1; length: 15; size: -; D: -; J: TRBJ2-2; DNA: TGTGCCAGCAGTGAAGCTTTTATTGCGACCGGGGAGCTGTTTTTT; CDR3: CASSEAFIATGELFF
V: TRBV9; length: 16; size: few; D: TRBD1; J: TRBJ1-3; DNA: TGTGCCAGCAGCGCAGAACAGGGGGCGCTTGGAAACACCATATATTTT; CDR3: CASSAEQGALGNTIYF
V: TRBV5-1; length: 13; size: -; D: -; J: TRBJ2-7; DNA: TGCGCCAGCAGCTTAACACCAGCCTACGAGCAGTACTTC; CDR3: CASSLTPAYEQYF
V: TRBV6-5; length: 11; size: -; D: -; J: TRBJ2-7; DNA: TGTGCCAGCGACAGGAACTACGAGCAGTACTTC; CDR3: CASDRNYEQYF
V: TRBV2; length: 16; size: -; D: -; J: TRBJ2-4; DNA: TGTGCCAGCAGTGAAGCATCTGTATTAGCAGTGGACATTCAGTACTTC; CDR3: CASSEASVLAVDIQYF
V: TRBV9; length: 14; size: -; D: -; J: TRBJ2-1; DNA: TGTGCCAGCAGCCTTTTAGCGGCGAACAATGAGCAGTTCTTC; CDR3: CASSLLAANNEQFF
V: TRBV5-1; length: 15; size: few; D: -; J: TRBJ1-2; DNA: TGCGCCAGCAGCTCCTCCGACTCGGGGGTCTATGGCTACACCTTC; CDR3: CASSSSDSGVYGYTF
V: TRBV5-4; length: 14; size: -; D: -; J: TRBJ1-1; DNA: TGTGCCAGCAGCTTCGTGGACGATAGGGGCGAAGCTTTCTTT; CDR3: CASSFVDDRGEAFF
V: TRBV9; length: 18; size: -; D: -; J: TRBJ2-3; DNA: TGTGCCAGCAGCGTAGCTTCAATGAAAGCGGAGAGCACAGATACGCAGTATTTT; CDR3: CASSVASMKAESTDTQYF
V: TRBV14; length: 15; size: -; D: TRBD1; J: TRBJ1-6; DNA: TGTGCCAGCAGCCCCTTCGGACAGGGCTATTCACCCCTCCACTTT; CDR3: CASSPFGQGYSPLHF
V: TRBV29-1; length: 15; size: -; D: -; J: TRBJ2-3; DNA: TGCAGCGTTGCATCCCAAGCGGGCACCACAGATACGCAGTATTTT; CDR3: CSVASQAGTTDTQYF